Each of the 11 T cell receptor beta chains below was sequenced from the same sample in a study of beta chain features in type 1 diabetes. Study conclusions and caveats: Researchers report that Type 1 diabetes patients had moderately but significantly shorter TCRB CDR3s across all four CD4+ subsets.

Reverse transcription of all isolated RNA meant that expressed TCRB transcripts were sequenced. The protocol was immunoSEQ multiplex PCR, while the TCRdb copy is restricted to in-frame clones and leaves out a portion. This sample yields about 390,000 clones, of which 9.5% to 10% are seen a single time; about 0.64% belongs to the top ten. These receptors' targets are unknown. The sample consisted of central memory CD4+ T cells from blood. Every receptor here comes from a man in his thirties or forties with type 1 diabetes.

This clone showed up just a few times. One end of the junction varies from germline; a read error may be responsible. The rearrangement links TRBV10-3 to TRBJ2-1; 8 bases line up with TRBD2. Germline V gives CDR1 ENHRY, CDR2 SYGVKD. The CDR3 totals 15 residues. In DNA, the CDR3 is TGTGCCAGCAGTTACTCGCCTAGCGGGCTTAATGAGCAGTTCTTC. Protein product: CASSYSPSGLNEQFF.

This clone was found a few times. The gene calls are TRBV9 and TRBJ1-2; D is perhaps TRBD1 (6 bases). Deletions cut 0 bases from V and 4 bases from J, with 13 bases between. Germline loops: CDR1 SGDLS, CDR2 YYNGEE. The length of the CDR3 is 15 residues. The CDR3 nucleotides are TGTGCCAGCAGCGTAGGAACAGGGCGGGGCTATGGCTACACCTTC. Amino acid sequence: CASSVGTGRGYGYTF.

This clone was seen more than once but under ten times. The chain links TRBV2 to TRBJ2-1; D ambiguous. The V and J ends lost 1 base and 7 bases respectively, with 14 bases between them. CDR1 SNHLY and CDR2 FYNNEI come from the germline V gene. This CDR3 is 15 amino acids long. CDR3 protein: CASSEEGTPDNEQFF. The CDR3 coding sequence is TGTGCCAGCAGTGAAGAAGGAACCCCAGATAATGAGCAGTTCTTC.

V gene TRBV28 combines with J gene TRBJ2-5; 7 nucleotides match TRBD1. The CDR3 is made up of 15 amino acids. Germline V lookup: CDR1 MDHEN, CDR2 SYDVKM. Unmatched junction bases numbered 10, after V lost 8 bases and J lost 1 base. CDR3 residues: CASVRVGDSQETQYF. The CDR3 DNA reads as TGTGCCAGCGTTCGTGTCGGGGACAGCCAAGAGACCCAGTACTTC.

This clone has only a few counts. V usage is TRBV6-4 and J usage is TRBJ2-1; D gene ambiguous. The V and J ends lost 6 bases and 12 bases respectively, with 15 bases between them. Germline loops: CDR1 MRHNA, CDR2 SNTAGT. CDR3 length: 12 residues. CDR3 coding DNA: TGTGCCAGCAGAATGCCGAGTTGCGTGCAGTTCTTC. This translates into CASRMPSCVQFF.

The chain couples TRBV7-2 to TRBJ2-7; D may be TRBD2 (6 bases). The V gene lost 2 bases and the J gene lost 2 bases, with 7 bases spanning the gap. This CDR3 region has 13 residues. CDR1 and CDR2 from the germline V gene are SGHTA and FQGNSA. CDR3 nucleotide sequence: TGTGCCAGCAGCTTACGCGGGACCTACGAGCAGTACTTC. Protein sequence: CASSLRGTYEQYF.

V is TRBV4-2 and J is TRBJ2-7; 11 nucleotides agree with TRBD2. CDR3 length: 14 residues. CDR1 and CDR2 (germline): LGHNA, YNFKEQ. J was trimmed by 10 bases and V by 1 base; bases with no gene match: 6. CDR3 in amino acids: CASSQVLAGGPQYF. The CDR3 DNA reads TGTGCCAGCAGCCAAGTATTAGCGGGAGGGCCTCAGTACTTC.

This clone was counted at least ten times. The chain recombines TRBV28 with TRBJ1-5, with a weak D call TRBD1 (5 bases). The germline gives CDR1 MDHEN, CDR2 SYDVKM. CDR3 length equals 14 residues. V lost 4 bases and J lost 12, with 19 bases in between. The CDR3 spells CASSSPLSSRGQHF. The CDR3 nucleotides read TGTGCCAGCAGTTCCCCCCTGTCTTCAAGGGGCCAGCATTTT.

The chain uses TRBV9 and TRBJ1-3, with 9 bases aligning to TRBD1. The CDR3 length is 18 residues. The trim removed 0 bases at V and 4 bases at J, leaving 11 bases unmatched. Looked up from germline, CDR1 is SGDLS and CDR2 is YYNGEE. The CDR3: CASSVGTGEFIAGNTIYF. The DNA of the CDR3 is TGTGCCAGCAGCGTAGGGACAGGGGAGTTCATAGCCGGAAACACCATATATTTT.

This clone has just a few counts. This chain uses TRBV5-1 with TRBJ1-1; D remains unclear. The CDR3 contains 14 residues. Trimming stripped 4 bases from V and 3 bases from J, with 13 bases between. Per the germline V gene, CDR1 is SGHRS and CDR2 is YFSETQ. CDR3 nucleotide sequence: TGCGCCAGCAGCGCGAAAGCCGCGGACACTGAAGCTTTCTTT. Its protein is CASSAKAADTEAFF.

This clone was seen a few times. In DNA, the CDR3 is TGTGCCAGCACCCCGGGACTATCCATCTCAGGGGAGCTGTTTTTT. It specifies CASTPGLSISGELFF. The rearrangement links TRBV7-9 to TRBJ2-2, with TRBD2 identical over 7 bases. After removal of 7 bases from V and 8 bases from J, the junction contained 13 bases not matched to a gene. CDR1 and CDR2 from the germline V gene are SEHNR and FQNEAQ (reference sequence). The length of the CDR3 is 15 residues.